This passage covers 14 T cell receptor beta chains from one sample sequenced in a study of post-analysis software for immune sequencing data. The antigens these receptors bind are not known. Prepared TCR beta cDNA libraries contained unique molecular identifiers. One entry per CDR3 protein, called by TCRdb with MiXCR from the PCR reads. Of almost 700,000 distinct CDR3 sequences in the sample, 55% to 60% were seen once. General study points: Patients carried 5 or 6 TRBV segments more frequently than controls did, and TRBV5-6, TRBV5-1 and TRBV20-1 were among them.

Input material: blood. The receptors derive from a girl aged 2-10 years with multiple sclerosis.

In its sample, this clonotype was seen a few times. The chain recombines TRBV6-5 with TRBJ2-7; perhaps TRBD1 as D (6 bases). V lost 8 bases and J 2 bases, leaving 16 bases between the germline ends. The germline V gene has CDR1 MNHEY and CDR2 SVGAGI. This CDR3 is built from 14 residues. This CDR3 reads CASRPRDMAYEQYF. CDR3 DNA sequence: TGTGCCAGCCGACCCCGGGACATGGCCTACGAGCAGTACTTC.

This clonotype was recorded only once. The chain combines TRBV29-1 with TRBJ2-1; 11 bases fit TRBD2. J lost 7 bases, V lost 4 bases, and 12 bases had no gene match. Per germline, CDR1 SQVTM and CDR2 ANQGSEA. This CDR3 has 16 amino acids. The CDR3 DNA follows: TGCAGCGTTGGTATCGGGGGTAGCGGGAGGGGAAATGAGCAGTTCTTC. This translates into CSVGIGGSGRGNEQFF.

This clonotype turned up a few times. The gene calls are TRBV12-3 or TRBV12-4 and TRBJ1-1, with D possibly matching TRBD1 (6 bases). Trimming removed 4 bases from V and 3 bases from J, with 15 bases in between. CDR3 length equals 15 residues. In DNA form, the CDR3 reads TGTGCCAGCAGTTGGGAACAGGGCCCCTACACTGAAGCTTTCTTT. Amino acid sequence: CASSWEQGPYTEAFF.

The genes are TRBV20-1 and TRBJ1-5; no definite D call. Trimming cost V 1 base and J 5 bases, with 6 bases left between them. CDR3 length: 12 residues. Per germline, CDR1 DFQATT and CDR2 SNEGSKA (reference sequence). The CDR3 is CSARVGDQPQHF. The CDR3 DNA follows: TGCAGTGCTAGAGTTGGAGATCAGCCCCAGCATTTT.

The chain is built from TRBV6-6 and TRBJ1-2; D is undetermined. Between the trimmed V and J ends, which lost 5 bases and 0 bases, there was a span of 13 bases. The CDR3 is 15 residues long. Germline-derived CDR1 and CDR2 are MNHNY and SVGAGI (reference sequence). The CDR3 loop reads CASSLPDRANYGYTF. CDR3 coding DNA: TGTGCCAGCAGTCTCCCCGACCGAGCTAACTATGGCTACACCTTC.

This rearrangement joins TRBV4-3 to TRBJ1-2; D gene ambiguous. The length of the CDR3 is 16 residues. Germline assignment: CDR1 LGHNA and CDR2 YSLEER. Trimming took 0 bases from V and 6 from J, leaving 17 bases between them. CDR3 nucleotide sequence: TGCGCCAGCAGCCAAGAGGACGCAGGACGGCGTAATGGCTACACCTTC. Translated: CASSQEDAGRRNGYTF.

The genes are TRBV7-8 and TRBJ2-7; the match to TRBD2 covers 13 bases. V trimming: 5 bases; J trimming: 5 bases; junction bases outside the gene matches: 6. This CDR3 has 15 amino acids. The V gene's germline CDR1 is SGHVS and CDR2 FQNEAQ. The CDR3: CASSPLAGGGNEQYF. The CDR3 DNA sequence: TGTGCCAGCAGCCCACTAGCGGGAGGGGGGAACGAGCAGTACTTC.

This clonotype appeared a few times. The CDR3 sequence: CASSAPTGGRAEAFF. CDR3 coding DNA: TGTGCCAGCAGCGCCCCTACAGGGGGCCGCGCTGAAGCTTTCTTT. V gene TRBV7-6 combines with J gene TRBJ1-1, with TRBD1 matching over 9 bases. This CDR3 is built from 15 residues. Per the germline V gene, CDR1 is SGHVS and CDR2 is FNYEAQ. After removal of 5 bases from V and 6 bases from J, the junction contained 10 bases not matched to a gene.

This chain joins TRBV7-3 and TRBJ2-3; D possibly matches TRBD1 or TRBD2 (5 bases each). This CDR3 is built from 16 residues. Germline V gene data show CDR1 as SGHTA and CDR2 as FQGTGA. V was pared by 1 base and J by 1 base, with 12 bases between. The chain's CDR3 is CASSLRVQGRTDTQYF. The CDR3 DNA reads TGTGCCAGCAGCTTAAGGGTTCAGGGACGCACAGATACGCAGTATTTT.

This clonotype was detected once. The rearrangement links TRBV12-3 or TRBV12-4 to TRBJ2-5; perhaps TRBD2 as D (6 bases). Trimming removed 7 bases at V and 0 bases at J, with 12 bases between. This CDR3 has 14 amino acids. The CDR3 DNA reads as TGTGCCAGCACCCATGGGACTTACCAAGAGACCCAGTACTTC. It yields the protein CASTHGTYQETQYF.

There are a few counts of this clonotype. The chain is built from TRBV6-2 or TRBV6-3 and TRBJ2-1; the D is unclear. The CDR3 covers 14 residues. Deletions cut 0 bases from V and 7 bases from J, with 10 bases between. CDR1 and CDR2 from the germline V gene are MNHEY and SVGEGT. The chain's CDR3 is CASSYSGHGNEQFF. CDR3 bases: TGTGCCAGCAGTTACTCAGGCCACGGGAATGAGCAGTTCTTC.

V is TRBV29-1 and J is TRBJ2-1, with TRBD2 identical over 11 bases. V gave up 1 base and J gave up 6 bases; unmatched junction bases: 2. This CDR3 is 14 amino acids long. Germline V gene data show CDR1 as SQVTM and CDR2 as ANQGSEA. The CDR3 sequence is CSVEGGTSGNEQFF. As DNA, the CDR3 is TGCAGCGTTGAAGGCGGGACTAGCGGCAATGAGCAGTTCTTC.

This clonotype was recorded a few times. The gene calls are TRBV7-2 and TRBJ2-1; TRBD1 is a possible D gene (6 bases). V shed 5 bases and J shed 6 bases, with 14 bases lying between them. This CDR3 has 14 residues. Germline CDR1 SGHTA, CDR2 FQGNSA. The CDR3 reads CASSPGTNPNEQFF. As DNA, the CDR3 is TGTGCCAGCAGCCCAGGGACAAACCCCAATGAGCAGTTCTTC.

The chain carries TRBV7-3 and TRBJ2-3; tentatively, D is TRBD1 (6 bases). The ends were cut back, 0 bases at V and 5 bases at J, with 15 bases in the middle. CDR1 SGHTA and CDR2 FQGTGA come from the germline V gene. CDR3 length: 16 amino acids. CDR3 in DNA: TGTGCCAGCAGCTTAACTGGGGGCGCCGCAAGAGATACGCAGTATTTT. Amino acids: CASSLTGGAARDTQYF.